This T cell receptor (beta chain) was retrieved from a study of blood T cell repertoires in COVID-19. Assay: immunoSEQ multiplex PCR; the TCRdb copy retains only in-frame clones and omits some. The sample contains 300,000 to 400,000 clones, 70% to 90% of which appear only once. The sample comprised peripheral blood. The sequence was collected from a young woman with COVID-19, enrolled during active disease.

The CDR3 region is CATRRGGLNEQFF. The CDR3, as DNA: TGTGCCACCAGAAGGGGGGGTTTAAATGAGCAGTTCTTC. The chain recombines TRBV19 with TRBJ2-1, with a weak D call TRBD2 (7 bases). CDR3 size: 13 residues. Trimming took off 10 bases at V and 7 bases at J, with 17 bases between the two ends. The V gene's germline CDR1 is LNHDA and CDR2 SQIVND (reference sequence).